The 8 T cell receptor beta chains below all came from one sample that was sequenced in a study of cytomegalovirus exposure and HLA in healthy donors. The PCR contained 60 Vbeta and 13 Jbeta primers. The method was immunoSEQ multiplex PCR; TCRdb's version includes in-frame clones alone and lacks a portion of them. Of some 160,000 clones in the sample, 80% to 90% were seen once. Sequencing input: PBMCs. The receptors come from a boy younger than 10 in good health and CMV-seronegative.

This clone appeared a single time. The V and J genes are TRBV6-1 and TRBJ2-1; 7 positions agree with TRBD2. Germline V gives CDR1 MNHNS, CDR2 SASEGT. After removal of 8 bases from V and 7 bases from J, the junction contained 14 bases not matched to a gene. CDR3 length equals 15 residues. The CDR3 nucleotides are TGTGCCAGCTGGGAGACTAGCCAGGTTAAGAATGAGCAGTTCTTC. Residues: CASWETSQVKNEQFF.

The chain links TRBV27 to TRBJ1-1; maybe TRBD1 (5 bases). CDR1 is MNHEY, CDR2 SMNVEV, per germline (reference sequence). This CDR3 has 15 residues. The V end lost 5 bases, the J end lost 3 bases, and 16 bases lay between the germline ends. CDR3: CASSPSWGGDTEAFF. The CDR3, as DNA: TGTGCCAGCAGTCCCTCCTGGGGGGGGGACACTGAAGCTTTCTTT.

The rearrangement uses TRBV10-3 and TRBJ2-2, with D tentatively TRBD1 (6 bases). V lost 4 bases, J lost 0 bases, and 15 bases lay in between. The CDR3 consists of 17 residues. CDR1 ENHRY and CDR2 SYGVKD come from the germline V gene. CDR3 sequence (DNA): TGTGCCATCAGTGCCAGAGCCCAGGGGCCGAACACCGGGGAGCTGTTTTTT. This codes for CAISARAQGPNTGELFF.

The J gene is TRBJ1-6, the V gene TRBV7-8; TRBD1 might be the D (6 bases). Germline values: CDR1 SGHVS, CDR2 FQNEAQ. With 5 bases removed from V and 9 bases from J, the gap between germline ends came to 8 bases. This CDR3 contains 12 residues. CDR3 residues: CASSPQGSPLHF. CDR3 in DNA: TGTGCCAGCAGCCCACAGGGTTCACCCCTCCACTTT.

This clone has just one count. This chain's CDR3 is CASSLSVGGPYNEQFF. CDR3 nucleotides: TGTGCCAGCAGTTTATCGGTGGGGGGGCCTTACAATGAGCAGTTCTTC. V and J are TRBV27 and TRBJ2-1; D is perhaps TRBD2 (7 bases). This CDR3 has 16 amino acids. Germline-derived CDR1 and CDR2 are MNHEY and SMNVEV (reference sequence). V lost 0 bases, J lost 4 bases, and 13 bases lay in between.

This chain uses TRBV5-1 with TRBJ1-1; D perhaps matches TRBD1 (6 bases). The CDR3 has 16 amino acids. The germline CDR1 and CDR2 sequences are SGHRS and YFSETQ. V lost 0 bases and J lost 2, with 14 bases in between. CDR3 sequence reads: CASSLASGAGNTEAFF. The DNA for the CDR3 is TGCGCCAGCAGCTTGGCCTCAGGGGCCGGCAACACTGAAGCTTTCTTT.

CDR3 bases: TGTGCCAGTAGTATTATGGGACAAGCAGAAGCTTTCTTT. Its protein product is CASSIMGQAEAFF. The chain joins TRBV19 to TRBJ1-1; the D gene is possibly TRBD1 (6 bases). Germline CDR1 LNHDA, CDR2 SQIVND (reference sequence). The CDR3 totals 13 residues. Trimming took 3 bases from V and 8 from J, leaving 13 bases between them.

The V gene is TRBV7-3, the J gene TRBJ2-3; no clear D gene. The CDR3 contains 16 residues. Germline assignment: CDR1 SGHTA and CDR2 FQGTGA. V was clipped by 0 bases and J by 0 bases, with 10 bases between them. The CDR3 spells CASSLTLVPSTDTQYF. CDR3 DNA: TGTGCCAGCAGCTTAACGCTAGTCCCGAGCACAGATACGCAGTATTTT.